The TCR beta chain under discussion was sequenced for a study of shared clonotypes between healthy human individuals. Naive CD8 cells comprised CD45RO-negative, CCR7-positively selected cells, excluding terminally differentiated effector memory CD45RA+ cells. Generated by immunoSEQ multiplex PCR, the TCRdb table keeps only in-frame clones and is missing some. The table shows some 2,000,000 clones, with approximately 94% occurring only once. Germline loops: CDR1 MNHNS, CDR2 SASEGT. The CDR3 consists of 16 residues. V was pared by 2 bases and J by 6 bases, with 16 bases between. This sequence was found in a man between 18 and 29 years old in good health. Sequencing input: naive CD8+ T cells sorted from blood. The chain carries TRBV6-1 and TRBJ2-2; D is perhaps TRBD2 (8 bases). The CDR3 here is CASSESVAGQSGELFF. The CDR3, as DNA: TGTGCCAGCAGTGAATCGGTAGCGGGACAGTCCGGGGAGCTGTTTTTT.